This T cell receptor beta chain is from a study of control samples from healthy donors and cancer patients. A single count supports this clone. The method was immunoSEQ multiplex PCR; TCRdb's version includes in-frame clones alone and lacks a portion of them. This sample has 150,000 or so clones, with approximately 93% found just once. The V gene's germline CDR1 is LNHDA and CDR2 SQIVND (reference sequence). CDR3 length: 15 residues. V lost 0 bases and J 5 bases, leaving 13 bases between the germline ends. The chain uses TRBV19 and TRBJ1-1; tentative D call: TRBD1 (5 bases). The TCR sequence derives from a man in his forties in good health. Input material: blood. The CDR3 region has the DNA TGTGCCAGTAGTATAGACGGGGGTAAGGGAACTGAAGCTTTCTTT. It yields the protein CASSIDGGKGTEAFF. Full variable domain (missing parts from reference TRBV19 and TRBJ1-1): DGGITQSPKYLFRKEGQNVTLSCEQNLNHDAMYWYRQDPGQGLRLIYYSQIVNDFQKGDIAEGYSVSREKKESFPLTVTSAQKNPTAFYLCASSIDGGKGTEAFFGQGTRLTVV.